Detailed here is one T cell receptor beta chain. Its antigen is not known. PCR employed 60 Vbeta and 13 Jbeta primers. Some clones are missing from TCRdb's copy, which holds only in-frame ones; the method was immunoSEQ multiplex PCR. The table has 100,000 to 150,000 clones, 70% to 90% seen once. This entry belongs to a study of cytomegalovirus exposure and HLA in healthy donors. Looking at the study overall: From donors who were HLA-typed, an early data release held approximately 84 million unique TCRs. Findings of the study overall: Overall, roughly 160 TCR beta chains were annotated as cytomegalovirus-associated. Later analysis suggested most CMV-associated TCR beta chains were HLA-restricted.

The CDR3 has 12 residues. CDR1 is SGHVS, CDR2 FQNEAQ, per germline. The chain has TRBV7-8 and TRBJ2-5, with D perhaps given as TRBD1 or TRBD2 (5 bases each). The J call may not be correct, given that the DNA end is closer to TRBJ2-7. This TCR was recovered from a woman aged 40 to 50 in good health and CMV-seropositive. The material sequenced was PBMCs. This chain's CDR3 is CASSLDGGEQYF. Here the CDR3 DNA reads TGTGCCAGCAGCTTAGATGGGGGCGAGCAGTACTTC.